This T cell receptor beta chain is from a study of cytotoxic CD8 clonotypes in ibrutinib-treated CLL. General study points: Baseline clonality, higher than in age-matched healthy donors, tracked circulating CD8+ T-cell counts.

Assay used: immunoSEQ multiplex PCR; TCRdb lists only in-frame clones, some missing. This sample has 250,000 or so clones; under 80% occur once, and the top ten carry approximately 15%. As concerns this clone: What it binds is not known.

Trimming left V 3 bases short and J 9 bases short, with 12 bases between. CDR1 and CDR2 (germline): KGHSH, LQKENI. The CDR3 contains 13 residues. The clonotype originates from a human donor with chronic lymphocytic leukemia. The material was PBMCs, obtained after 24 months of ibrutinib treatment. The V and J genes are TRBV18 and TRBJ2-1; D is perhaps TRBD2 (5 bases). The CDR3 here is CASSPEIGSEQFF. The CDR3, as DNA: TGTGCCAGCTCACCGGAGATTGGGAGTGAGCAGTTCTTC.